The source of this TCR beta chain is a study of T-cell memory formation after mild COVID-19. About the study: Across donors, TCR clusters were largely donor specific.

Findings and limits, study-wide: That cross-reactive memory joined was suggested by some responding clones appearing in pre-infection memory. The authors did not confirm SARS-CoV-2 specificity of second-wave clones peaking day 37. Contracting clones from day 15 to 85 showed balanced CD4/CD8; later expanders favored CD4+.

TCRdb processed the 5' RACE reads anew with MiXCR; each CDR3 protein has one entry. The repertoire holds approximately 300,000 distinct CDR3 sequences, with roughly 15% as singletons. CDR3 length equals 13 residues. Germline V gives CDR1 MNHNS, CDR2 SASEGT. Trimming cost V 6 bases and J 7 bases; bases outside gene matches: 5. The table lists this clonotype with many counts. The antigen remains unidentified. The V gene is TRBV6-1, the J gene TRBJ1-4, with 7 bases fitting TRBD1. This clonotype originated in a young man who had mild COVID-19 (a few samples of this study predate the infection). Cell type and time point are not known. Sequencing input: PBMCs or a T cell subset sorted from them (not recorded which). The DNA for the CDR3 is TGTGCCAGCAGCCGGACAGGTGGTGAAAAACTGTTTTTT. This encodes CASSRTGGEKLFF.